These 21 T cell receptor beta chains were all obtained from the same sample, sequenced in a study of blood T cell repertoires in COVID-19. Here immunoSEQ multiplex PCR was the method, and the copy in TCRdb shows in-frame clones only, minus some. The table shows hundreds of thousands of clones, with 75% to 90% occurring only once. Sequenced: peripheral blood. The receptors originated from a woman between 70 and 85 years old with COVID-19, enrolled during active disease.

This clone has a handful of counts. V gene TRBV2 combines with J gene TRBJ2-7; 10 bases map to TRBD1. CDR1 is SNHLY and CDR2 is FYNNEI in the germline V gene. Trimming took 6 bases from V and 2 from J; bases not matched to a gene: 4. The CDR3 spans 14 residues. Here the CDR3 DNA reads TGTGCCAGCAGCTTGGACAGGGGGGCCTACGAGCAGTACTTC. Translated: CASSLDRGAYEQYF.

J is TRBJ1-1 and V is TRBV11-2; TRBD1 agrees at 7 bases. The germline V gene has CDR1 SGHAT and CDR2 FQNNGV. V was clipped by 7 bases and J by 5 bases; unmatched bases: 10. The CDR3 length is 14 residues. CDR3 amino acids: CASIGGAFLTEAFF. The DNA of the CDR3 is TGTGCCAGCATAGGGGGCGCGTTTTTGACTGAAGCTTTCTTT. Together with reference TRBV11-2 and TRBJ1-1, the CDR3 gives the full variable domain: EAGVAQSPRYKIIEKRQSVAFWCNPISGHATLYWYQQILGQGPKLLIQFQNNGVVDDSQLPKDRFSAERLKGVDSTLKIQPAKLEDSAVYLCASIGGAFLTEAFFGQGTRLTVV.

The chain joins TRBV18 to TRBJ2-5; a possible D gene is TRBD1 (6 bases). Germline CDR1 and CDR2: KGHSH and LQKENI. CDR3 size: 13 residues. V was trimmed by 6 bases and J by 3 bases, leaving 11 bases between them. The CDR3 is CASSVNREETQYF. The CDR3 DNA reads as TGTGCCAGCTCCGTTAACAGGGAAGAGACCCAGTACTTC.

This chain links TRBV6-5 with TRBJ2-7; TRBD2 agrees at 7 bases. Per the germline V gene, CDR1 is MNHEY and CDR2 is SVGAGI. The CDR3 covers 14 residues. Trimming at V came to 6 bases and at J to 0 bases, leaving 5 bases not matched to a gene. CDR3 nucleotides: TGTGCCAGCAGCGCCAGCGGGAACTCCTACGAGCAGTACTTC. Translated, it gives CASSASGNSYEQYF.

The count of this clone is one. V usage is TRBV6-5 and J usage is TRBJ2-3; TRBD2 matches at 11 bases. Losses at the gene ends were 0 bases for V and 8 bases for J; bases not matched to a gene: 7. Germline V lookup: CDR1 MNHEY, CDR2 SVGAGI. This CDR3 region has 16 residues. CDR3: CASSYSARLAGRTQYF. The DNA of the CDR3 is TGTGCCAGCAGTTACTCAGCGAGACTAGCGGGGCGTACGCAGTATTTT.

The chain has TRBV6-6 and TRBJ1-4; D not resolved. Germline V gives CDR1 MNHNY, CDR2 SVGAGI (reference sequence). The CDR3 runs to 14 residues. The V end was cut by 1 base, the J end by 4 bases, with 7 bases between. As DNA, the CDR3 is TGTGCCAGCAGTTACTTGGCGGGTAATGAAAAACTGTTTTTT. It yields the protein CASSYLAGNEKLFF.

There are a few counts of this clone. The CDR3 nucleotides are TGTGCCAGCTCACCAGGGCGGGAGGAGACCCAGTACTTC. This translates into CASSPGREETQYF. The chain combines TRBV18 with TRBJ2-5; 7 positions agree with TRBD2. Germline assignment: CDR1 KGHSH and CDR2 LQKENI. CDR3 length: 13 residues. The ends lost 2 bases at V and 5 bases at J; junction bases unmatched: 2.

The CDR3 DNA reads TGTGCCAGCAGCGCCCGACAGGGCAATCAGCCCCAGCATTTT. Translating gives CASSARQGNQPQHF. The chain couples TRBV7-2 to TRBJ1-5, with a weak D call TRBD1 (6 bases). V was cut by 5 bases and J by 2 bases, with 10 bases left in between. The CDR3 consists of 14 residues. From germline, CDR1 is SGHTA and CDR2 FQGNSA. The full variable domain, completed using reference TRBV7-2 and TRBJ1-5, is GAGVSQSPSNKVTEKGKDVELRCDPISGHTALYWYRQSLGQGLEFLIYFQGNSAPDKSGLPSDRFSAERTGGSVSTLTIQRTQQEDSAVYLCASSARQGNQPQHFGDGTRLSIL.

This clone showed up just once. The chain carries TRBV7-9 and TRBJ2-2; 8 nucleotides match TRBD1. V was pared by 5 bases and J by 3 bases, with 5 bases of the junction left unmatched. The CDR3 contains 15 residues. The germline V gene encodes CDR1 SEHNR and CDR2 FQNEAQ (reference sequence). The CDR3 DNA is TGTGCCAGCAGCCCGGGACAGGCCGACACCGGGGAGCTGTTTTTT. As protein: CASSPGQADTGELFF.

The CDR3 sequence is CASSLGAGGNGEQFF. The CDR3 DNA reads TGCGCCAGCAGCTTGGGAGCGGGGGGAAACGGAGAGCAGTTCTTC. The rearrangement uses TRBV5-1 and TRBJ2-1; 9 bases map to TRBD2. The length of the CDR3 is 15 residues. Germline assignment: CDR1 SGHRS and CDR2 YFSETQ. The trim removed 0 bases at V and 10 bases at J, leaving 8 bases unmatched.

Regarding this clone: Other DNA variants within this sample encode the same CDR3. The chain links TRBV18 to TRBJ2-1; 9 nucleotides line up with TRBD1. This CDR3 spans 14 amino acids. Germline V CDR1 and CDR2: KGHSH, LQKENI. V shed 3 bases and J 6 bases; nucleotides not matched to a gene: 3. Written as DNA, the CDR3 is TGTGCCAGCTCACCGGGACAGGGTGGCAATGAGCAGTTCTTC. Protein product: CASSPGQGGNEQFF.

The V and J genes are TRBV4-1 and TRBJ1-4, with 7 bases fitting TRBD1. The CDR3 runs to 16 residues. V lost 4 bases and J lost 0; bases outside the gene matches: 5. The germline V gene has CDR1 MGHRA and CDR2 YSYEKL. The CDR3 DNA reads TGCGCCAGCAGCCGCGCAGGGGGTGCAACTAATGAAAAACTGTTTTTT. Protein product: CASSRAGGATNEKLFF.

The chain links TRBV18 to TRBJ2-2, with 7 bases lining up with TRBD2. The CDR3 is 15 residues long. Germline V lookup: CDR1 KGHSH, CDR2 LQKENI. J gave up 2 bases and V 5 bases, and 5 bases lay outside the gene matches. CDR3 sequence (DNA): TGTGCCAGCTCAAGTCAGCGGGGAAACACCGGGGAGCTGTTTTTT. It encodes CASSSQRGNTGELFF.

This sequence joins TRBV11-2 and TRBJ2-7; 9 bases line up with TRBD1. Germline loops: CDR1 SGHAT, CDR2 FQNNGV. This CDR3 region has 15 residues. The junction had 5 bases not matched to a gene; V was cut back by 3 bases and J by 2 bases. The CDR3 protein is CASSLRDRVTYEQYF. CDR3 DNA: TGTGCCAGCAGCTTGCGGGACAGGGTTACCTACGAGCAGTACTTC.

This sequence joins TRBV5-1 and TRBJ2-1; 9 bases line up with TRBD2. Germline CDR1 is SGHRS and CDR2 is YFSETQ. Trimming removed 3 bases from V and 4 bases from J; junction bases left unmatched: 5. This CDR3 is built from 15 residues. The CDR3 DNA reads as TGCGCCAGCAGCTCGGGACTAGCCGCATACAATGAGCAGTTCTTC. Protein: CASSSGLAAYNEQFF.

A few counts support this clone. At one end, the junction sequence differs from germline, possibly due to a read error. The rearrangement uses TRBV7-3 and TRBJ2-7, with 8 bases that match TRBD1. The CDR3 sequence is 11 residues long. CDR1 is SGHTA, CDR2 FQGTGA, per germline. The CDR3 nucleotides read TGTGCCAGCAGCTTACAACAGGGGGTGGACTTC. Translation: CASSLQQGVDF. The full variable domain, rest sourced from reference TRBV7-3 and TRBJ2-7, is GAGVSQTPSNKVTEKGKYVELRCDPISGHTALYWYRQSLGQGPEFLIYFQGTGAADDSGLPNDRFFAVRPEGSVSTLKIQRTERGDSAVYLCASSLQQGVDFGPGTRLTVT.

A note on this clone: Its ends do not fully match the called genes, so a read error is possible. The rearrangement joins TRBV12-3 or TRBV12-4 to TRBJ2-1, with D unclear. This CDR3 contains 13 residues. This CDR3 reads CASSLALGVGYIF. Here the CDR3 DNA reads TGTGCCAGCAGTTTAGCTCTAGGTGTCGGCTATATCTTC.

The J gene is TRBJ2-1, the V gene TRBV28; perhaps TRBD1 as D (5 bases). Germline values: CDR1 MDHEN, CDR2 SYDVKM. V shed 5 bases and J shed 5 bases, with 13 bases lying between them. The CDR3 has 14 residues. This chain's CDR3 is CASSDSYPDNEQFF. The CDR3 bases are TGTGCCAGCAGTGACAGCTACCCCGACAATGAGCAGTTCTTC.

This rearrangement joins TRBV11-2 to TRBJ2-1; 9 nucleotides match TRBD2. Germline V CDR1 and CDR2: SGHAT, FQNNGV. This CDR3 is built from 15 residues. V shed 2 bases and J 9 bases; nucleotides not matched to a gene: 8. For the CDR3, the DNA is TGTGCCAGCAGCTTAAAAGGCGGGGGGGCAAGTGAGCAGTTCTTC. This sequence encodes CASSLKGGGASEQFF. Supplemented by reference TRBV11-2 and TRBJ2-1, the full variable domain reads EAGVAQSPRYKIIEKRQSVAFWCNPISGHATLYWYQQILGQGPKLLIQFQNNGVVDDSQLPKDRFSAERLKGVDSTLKIQPAKLEDSAVYLCASSLKGGGASEQFFGPGTRLTVL.

V is TRBV6-5 and J is TRBJ1-4; possible D gene TRBD1, 5 bases. Per the germline V gene, CDR1 is MNHEY and CDR2 is SVGAGI. Between the trimmed V and J ends, which lost 7 bases and 8 bases, there was a span of 8 bases. The CDR3 consists of 11 residues. CDR3 DNA sequence: TGTGCCAGCACGGGGGGGGAAAAACTGTTTTTT. This translates into CASTGGEKLFF.

The chain is built from TRBV23-1 and TRBJ1-2, with D tentatively TRBD1 (5 bases). TRBV23-1 has ORF status, its function being uncertain. The CDR3 sequence is 13 residues long. Trimming left V 5 bases short and J 7 bases short, with 14 bases between. The CDR3 sequence is CASSVGPLFGYTF. In DNA, the CDR3 is TGCGCCAGCAGTGTGGGGCCCCTTTTTGGCTACACCTTC.